This paragraph covers one TCR beta chain sequence. Its antigen is unidentified. The data are from a study of T cell repertoires and Cas9 in healthy adults. Overall study results and limits: In vitro, SpCas9-reactive Tregs were reported to curb effector T cell proliferation and function.

This CDR3 spans 16 amino acids. CDR1 is MDHEN, CDR2 SYDVKM, per germline. Trimming removed 6 bases at V and 3 bases at J, with 20 bases between. Sequencing was performed with immunoSEQ multiplex PCR; in TCRdb, only in-frame clones are kept and a portion is missing. In the table there are about 20,000 clones, roughly nine tenths of which are singletons. What was sequenced was CD4+ effector T cells (CD127+, CD25-, CD137-, CD154-) from PBMCs; culture status not recorded. The TCR sequence derives from a human donor in good health. The chain couples TRBV28 to TRBJ2-5; D might be TRBD2 (6 bases). The CDR3 bases are TGTGCCAGCAGCTCCCCGGCGGCGGGGCATGAAGAGACCCAGTACTTC. The encoded protein is CASSSPAAGHEETQYF.